The T cell receptor (beta chain) under discussion was sequenced for a study of shared clonotypes between healthy human individuals. Turning to the study itself: The study enrolled a couple of women and three men aged 18 to 49.

Researchers ran the assay at a deep level. Clones were read by immunoSEQ multiplex PCR, and TCRdb kept only the in-frame ones, dropping some. This sample has hundreds of thousands of clones, with roughly 77% found just once. The donors were adults (healthy and HIV-negative) with no recent acute infections or vaccinations. Genomic DNA came from tens of millions of PBMCs in unsorted samples. This clone has a handful of counts. The CDR3 sequence is 13 residues long. Trimming cost V 3 bases and J 3 bases, with 8 bases left between them. From germline, CDR1 is KGHSH and CDR2 LQKENI. Sequenced: PBMCs. The chain combines TRBV18 with TRBJ1-1; D is undetermined. The sequence was obtained from a middle-aged woman in good health. Some clones in this sample may be carry-over from other donors' samples. CDR3 sequence: CASSPRTDTEAFF. CDR3 sequence (DNA): TGTGCCAGCTCACCCCGGACCGACACTGAAGCTTTCTTT.